This passage covers 15 T cell receptor beta chains from one sample sequenced in a study of identical twins. TCRdb reprocessed the 5' RACE reads via MiXCR and lists one record per CDR3 protein. The repertoire consists of hundreds of thousands of distinct CDR3 sequences, with 20% to 25% occurring once and the leading ten covering approximately 0.52%. These data were likewise used in another study, on yellow fever vaccine responses in identical twins.

The sequenced material came from CD4+ T cells sorted from blood. All receptors come from a woman between 18 and 29 years old in good health.

This rearrangement joins TRBV15 to TRBJ1-6; 7 bases are shared with TRBD1. V lost 1 base to trimming and J lost 9 bases; unmatched junction nucleotides: 6. The CDR3 is 15 residues long. Per germline, CDR1 LNHNV and CDR2 YYDKDF (reference sequence). CDR3 region: CATSRGQGWGSPLHF. The CDR3 DNA follows: TGTGCCACCAGCAGAGGACAGGGATGGGGTTCACCCCTCCACTTT.

This chain uses TRBV23-1 with TRBJ2-2; 10 nucleotides align to TRBD2. TRBV23-1 is reported as an ORF; its role is uncertain. Trimming took 4 bases from V and 0 from J; bases not matched to a gene: 5. The CDR3 has 17 amino acids. Here the CDR3 reads CASSLPSGGPNTGELFF. In DNA, the CDR3 is TGCGCCAGCAGTCTCCCTAGCGGGGGACCGAACACCGGGGAGCTGTTTTTT.

This clonotype appeared a few times. The gene calls are TRBV9 and TRBJ2-1; 11 bases line up with TRBD2. Looked up from germline, CDR1 is SGDLS and CDR2 is YYNGEE. The CDR3 sequence is 15 residues long. J was trimmed by 6 bases and V by 8 bases; bases with no gene match: 10. The CDR3 DNA reads TGTGCCAGTGGTCGACTAGCGGGATGGGGCAATGAGCAGTTCTTC. Its protein is CASGRLAGWGNEQFF.

The chain combines TRBV12-3 or TRBV12-4 with TRBJ1-1; a possible D gene is TRBD1 (5 bases). The CDR3 is 14 amino acids. The V end lost 7 bases, the J end lost 4 bases, and 16 bases lay between the germline ends. The CDR3 loop reads CASTLRRGSTEAFF. The CDR3, as DNA: TGTGCCAGCACCCTGCGAAGGGGATCCACTGAAGCTTTCTTT.

This chain uses TRBV12-3 or TRBV12-4 with TRBJ2-1; 12 bases are a match to TRBD2. This CDR3 is 14 amino acids long. V was clipped by 5 bases and J by 7 bases; unmatched bases: 3. The CDR3 sequence is CASSGLAGSNEQFF. The CDR3 region has the DNA TGTGCCAGCAGTGGACTAGCGGGGTCGAATGAGCAGTTCTTC.

The chain has TRBV11-2 and TRBJ2-3; no clear D gene. CDR3 length equals 16 residues. V was trimmed by 1 base and J by 5 bases, leaving 16 bases between them. The germline V gene has CDR1 SGHAT and CDR2 FQNNGV. This CDR3 is CASSLVGSFPGDTQYF. The CDR3, as DNA: TGTGCCAGCAGCTTAGTTGGCAGCTTCCCGGGAGATACGCAGTATTTT.

The rearrangement joins TRBV2 to TRBJ1-1; 9 positions match TRBD1. The J segment lost 3 bases and the V segment lost 5 bases, leaving 4 bases of the junction unmatched. The CDR3 is made up of 14 amino acids. From germline, CDR1 is SNHLY and CDR2 FYNNEI. The CDR3 DNA reads TGTGCCAGCAGTAGGGGGACAGGGCACACTGAAGCTTTCTTT. Translation gives CASSRGTGHTEAFF.

The rearrangement links TRBV5-1 to TRBJ2-1; 7 bases are a match to TRBD1. In germline, CDR1 is SGHRS, CDR2 YFSETQ. This CDR3 spans 15 amino acids. V lost 1 base, J lost 4 bases, and 5 bases stayed unmatched. CDR3 bases: TGCGCCAGCAGCTTGCTCGGGACAGATTACAATGAGCAGTTCTTC. As protein: CASSLLGTDYNEQFF.

This clonotype has only a few counts. The J gene is TRBJ2-5, the V gene TRBV11-2; either TRBD1 or TRBD2 may fit D (5 bases each). This CDR3 region has 14 residues. Germline V gene data show CDR1 as SGHAT and CDR2 as FQNNGV. V lost 3 bases and J lost 3, with 11 bases in between. The CDR3 region is CASSFWDGEETQYF. As DNA, the CDR3 is TGTGCCAGCAGCTTCTGGGACGGGGAAGAGACCCAGTACTTC. Full variable domain (missing parts from reference TRBV11-2 and TRBJ2-5): EAGVAQSPRYKIIEKRQSVAFWCNPISGHATLYWYQQILGQGPKLLIQFQNNGVVDDSQLPKDRFSAERLKGVDSTLKIQPAKLEDSAVYLCASSFWDGEETQYFGPGTRLLVL.

This chain connects TRBV24-1 to TRBJ2-5; perhaps TRBD2 as D (5 bases). The CDR3 is 14 residues long. Germline values: CDR1 KGHDR, CDR2 SFDVKD. V was cut by 7 bases and J by 7 bases, with 18 bases left in between. DNA of the CDR3: TGTGCCACCAGCGGAAGCGGACCCCGAGGGACCCAGTACTTC. Translation gives CATSGSGPRGTQYF.

In nucleotides, the CDR3 is TGTGCCAGCAGCGCCGGGACGAAGTACACCTTC. Its translation is CASSAGTKYTF. This chain uses TRBV6-5 with TRBJ1-2, with a tentative D call TRBD1 (5 bases). The CDR3 totals 11 residues. Germline CDR1 is MNHEY and CDR2 is SVGAGI. The V and J ends lost 6 bases and 11 bases respectively, with 13 bases between them.

The chain recombines TRBV29-1 with TRBJ1-1; D unresolved. Germline CDR1 is SQVTM and CDR2 is ANQGSEA. The germline V and J ends were trimmed by 0 bases and 8 bases, with 13 bases remaining between them. The CDR3 is made up of 13 amino acids. The CDR3 sequence is CSVEDRRGGEAFF. The CDR3 DNA sequence: TGCAGCGTTGAAGATCGTCGGGGTGGCGAAGCTTTCTTT.

CDR3 DNA: TGTGCCAGCAGCCCCGGGGGGGGGTTCTACGAGCAGTACGTC. Amino acid sequence: CASSPGGGFYEQYV. The rearrangement uses TRBV6-1 and TRBJ2-7, with TRBD2 identical over 8 bases. CDR3 length equals 14 residues. From germline, CDR1 is MNHNS and CDR2 SASEGT. V lost 6 bases and J lost 3; bases outside the gene matches: 7.

The J gene is TRBJ2-7, the V gene TRBV20-1; 9 bases are shared with TRBD2. The CDR3 consists of 14 residues. The ends lost 2 bases at V and 2 bases at J; junction bases unmatched: 4. Germline V CDR1 and CDR2: DFQATT, SNEGSKA (reference sequence). The CDR3 reads CSARPSGITYEQYF. CDR3 nucleotides: TGCAGTGCTAGACCTAGCGGGATTACCTACGAGCAGTACTTC.

The V call is TRBV20-1, the J call TRBJ2-1, with TRBD1 as a possible D gene (5 bases). CDR1 and CDR2 (germline): DFQATT, SNEGSKA (reference sequence). V lost 5 bases and J 4 bases, leaving 18 bases between the germline ends. The CDR3 runs 15 residues. The chain's CDR3 is CSASSRFRQYNEQFF. CDR3 nucleotide sequence: TGCAGTGCTTCAAGCCGCTTTCGACAGTACAATGAGCAGTTCTTC.